The rows below give T cell receptor beta chains drawn from one sample of a study of T-cell reconstitution after alpha-beta-depleted transplantation in children. In TCRdb, the PCR reads were re-called with MiXCR into one record per CDR3 protein. The table includes approximately 590,000 distinct CDR3 sequences, more than 9% detected once. The specimen comprised PBMCs from the stem cell graft donor, sampled from the stem cell graft. The source is a human donor who donated a stem cell graft to a child with acute myeloid leukemia. CDR3s include the opening cysteine and the closing phenylalanine or tryptophan. Each record gives: J gene, clone size, V gene, D gene, CDR3 DNA, CDR3 protein. D genes are given only for firm matches. A clone size is listed for some rows: how often the clone was seen (once, few, many), or a class if it is expanded.

J: TRBJ1-1
size: few
V: TRBV6-1
D: .
DNA: TGTGCCAGCAGTGAAGATGGGGTGAGGGGGAACACTGAAGCTTTCTTT
CDR3: CASSEDGVRGNTEAFF

J: TRBJ1-5
size: few
V: TRBV30
D: TRBD1
DNA: TGTGCCTGGAGGGGACAGGCCGGTCAGCCCCAGCATTTT
CDR3: CAWRGQAGQPQHF

J: TRBJ2-3
size: few
V: TRBV11-2
D: .
DNA: TGTGCCAGCAGCTTAGGGCGTCGACAAAACACAGATACGCAGTATTTT
CDR3: CASSLGRRQNTDTQYF

J: TRBJ2-5
size: many
V: TRBV18
D: .
DNA: TGTGCCAGCAGCCCCCCGGGAGAGACCCAGTACTTC
CDR3: CASSPPGETQYF

J: TRBJ2-1
size: few
V: TRBV29-1
D: .
DNA: TGCAGCGTTGGGAAGGGCTCTACCTCCTACAATGAGCAGTTCTTC
CDR3: CSVGKGSTSYNEQFF

J: TRBJ2-5
size: many
V: TRBV7-2
D: .
DNA: TGTGCCAGCAGCTTAGAGAGCAGGGGAGAGACCCAGTACTTC
CDR3: CASSLESRGETQYF

J: TRBJ2-6
size: few
V: TRBV2
D: TRBD1
DNA: TGTGCCAGCAGGCACCGGGACAGCCTGATCTCTGGGGCCAACGTCCTGACTTTC
CDR3: CASRHRDSLISGANVLTF

J: TRBJ2-5
size: many
V: TRBV7-9
D: .
DNA: TGTGCCAGCAGCGTATCACGAGCTGGTGAGACCCAGTACTTC
CDR3: CASSVSRAGETQYF

J: TRBJ1-5
size: .
V: TRBV20-1
D: .
DNA: TGCAGTGCTAGAGGGTCGATAGGCAATCAGCCCCAGCATTTT
CDR3: CSARGSIGNQPQHF

J: TRBJ2-5
size: few
V: TRBV12-3/TRBV12-4
D: .
DNA: TGTGCCAGCAGTGTCAGGACCCAGTACTTC
CDR3: CASSVRTQYF

J: TRBJ2-6
size: many
V: TRBV29-1
D: .
DNA: TGCAGCGTTGAATTAAGGGGGGCGGGCTCTGGGGCCAACGTCCTGACTTTC
CDR3: CSVELRGAGSGANVLTF

J: TRBJ2-3
size: few
V: TRBV20-1
D: .
DNA: TGCAGTGCCCCATTGGGTCCAACGGGAGTCAGCACAGATACGCAGTATTTT
CDR3: CSAPLGPTGVSTDTQYF

J: TRBJ2-2
size: .
V: TRBV12-3/TRBV12-4
D: TRBD2
DNA: TGTGCCAGCAGTTTAGTTTTTAGGGCCGGGACTAGCGCCACCGGGGAGCTGTTTTTT
CDR3: CASSLVFRAGTSATGELFF

J: TRBJ1-3
size: .
V: TRBV20-1
D: .
DNA: TGCAGTGCTAGAGATACGGCTCAAGGGGCAAACACCATATATTTT
CDR3: CSARDTAQGANTIYF

J: TRBJ1-2
size: many
V: TRBV18
D: TRBD1
DNA: TGTGCCAGCTCACCACCGGGACAGAATAACTATGGCTACACCTTC
CDR3: CASSPPGQNNYGYTF

J: TRBJ1-1
size: few
V: TRBV20-1
D: TRBD1
DNA: TGCAGTGCTAGAAGGGGGACAGGCCTTAATGAAGCTTTCTTT
CDR3: CSARRGTGLNEAFF

J: TRBJ2-1
size: .
V: TRBV5-1
D: TRBD2
DNA: TGCGCCAGCAGCTTGCCTAGCGGGAGGGAAGGCCCCTACAATGAGCAGTTCTTC
CDR3: CASSLPSGREGPYNEQFF

J: TRBJ1-4
size: .
V: TRBV9
D: .
DNA: TGTGCCAGCAGCACTTCGGGACACCCAAATGAAAAACTGTTTTTT
CDR3: CASSTSGHPNEKLFF

J: TRBJ2-6
size: many
V: TRBV20-1
D: TRBD2
DNA: TGCAGTGCTAGAGACACTAGCGGGGGCTCTGGGGCCAACGTCCTGACTTTC
CDR3: CSARDTSGGSGANVLTF

J: TRBJ1-2
size: .
V: TRBV25-1
D: .
DNA: TGTGCCAGCAGTGAATTTTCAGGGTCAAACTATGGCTACACCTTC
CDR3: CASSEFSGSNYGYTF

J: TRBJ2-7
size: .
V: TRBV20-1
D: TRBD2
DNA: TGCAGTGCAAGAGGGGCGGGAGCCTACGAGCAGTACTTC
CDR3: CSARGAGAYEQYF

J: TRBJ1-1
size: few
V: TRBV6-1
D: TRBD1
DNA: TGTGCCAGCAGTGAATTCGGAGGGGGCTCGACTGAAGCTTTCTTT
CDR3: CASSEFGGGSTEAFF

J: TRBJ2-4
size: few
V: TRBV7-9
D: .
DNA: TGTGCCAGCAGTAGGTCGGGGGGCGAAGACATTCAGTACTTC
CDR3: CASSRSGGEDIQYF

J: TRBJ2-1
size: many
V: TRBV5-1
D: .
DNA: TGCGCCAGCAGCGCCGGGAGCTTCTCCTACAATGAGCAGTTCTTC
CDR3: CASSAGSFSYNEQFF

J: TRBJ1-5
size: .
V: TRBV12-3/TRBV12-4
D: .
DNA: TGTGCCAGCAGCCGGGCGGTAGGGCAGCCCCAGCATTTT
CDR3: CASSRAVGQPQHF

J: TRBJ2-3
size: few
V: TRBV10-3
D: TRBD2
DNA: TGTGCCATAAGGAGCGGGAGCGAGGCCACAGATACGCAGTATTTT
CDR3: CAIRSGSEATDTQYF

J: TRBJ2-7
size: many
V: TRBV29-1
D: .
DNA: TGCAGCGTTGTGAACTACGAGCAGTACTTC
CDR3: CSVVNYEQYF

J: TRBJ2-3
size: many
V: TRBV7-9
D: .
DNA: TGTGCCAGCAGCTCCGTACAGGGAGCAGATACGCAGTATTTT
CDR3: CASSSVQGADTQYF

J: TRBJ2-4
size: few
V: TRBV12-3/TRBV12-4
D: .
DNA: TGTGCCAGCAGTTTAGGGGGGTCGGGGAAAAACATTCAGTACTTC
CDR3: CASSLGGSGKNIQYF

J: TRBJ2-1
size: .
V: TRBV6-1
D: .
DNA: TGTGCCAGCACCCAGAGGTCAGGGGTCTCCTACAATGAGCAGTTCTTC
CDR3: CASTQRSGVSYNEQFF

J: TRBJ2-1
size: .
V: TRBV6-2/TRBV6-3
D: .
DNA: TGTGCCAGCAGCTTTAAAGGGTCGGGAGAGCAGTTCTTC
CDR3: CASSFKGSGEQFF

J: TRBJ2-3
size: many
V: TRBV29-1
D: .
DNA: TGCAGCGTTTCGCGAGGGGGTTTTGGCACAGATACGCAGTATTTT
CDR3: CSVSRGGFGTDTQYF

J: TRBJ2-7
size: .
V: TRBV10-3
D: TRBD2
DNA: TGTGCCATCAGCCCGACTAGCGGGAGGGGTCCCTCCTACGAGCAGTACTTC
CDR3: CAISPTSGRGPSYEQYF

J: TRBJ2-1
size: many
V: TRBV5-1
D: .
DNA: TGCGCCAGCACTCCAATCCCCGGGGGTTACAATGAGCAGTTCTTC
CDR3: CASTPIPGGYNEQFF